These T cell receptor beta chains were read from a single sample in a study of blood T cell repertoires in COVID-19. Sequenced by immunoSEQ multiplex PCR; TCRdb stores in-frame clones only, minus some. The sample includes around 260,000 clones, around 87% of them seen just once. Sequences were obtained from peripheral blood. The source is a woman aged 45-65 years with acute or convalescent COVID-19. Each CDR3 is given with its conserved first and last residue. D genes are given only for firm matches. Size values are once, few and many counts, or a class for expanded clones, and some rows have none.

J,size,D,V,CDR3,DNA
TRBJ1-2,NA,NA,TRBV27,CASSLSEDYGYTF,TGTGCCAGCAGTTTATCGGAGGACTATGGCTACACCTTC
TRBJ2-3,NA,NA,TRBV7-9,CASNDQRVHGGDTQYF,TGTGCCAGCAACGATCAGCGGGTCCATGGGGGAGATACGCAGTATTTT
TRBJ2-7,once,NA,TRBV6-6,CASSYSGTSAEQYF,TGTGCCAGCAGTTACTCCGGCACTTCAGCGGAGCAGTACTTC
TRBJ2-1,NA,TRBD2,TRBV9,CASTSAGDVINEQFF,TGTGCCAGCACCTCAGCGGGAGATGTTATCAATGAGCAGTTCTTC
TRBJ1-3,NA,NA,TRBV28,CASRPPGGSAGNTIYF,TGTGCCAGCAGACCACCGGGGGGTTCTGCTGGAAACACCATATATTTT
TRBJ1-4,NA,TRBD1,TRBV11-2,CASSLVASDRGEKLFF,TGTGCCAGCAGCTTAGTTGCATCCGACAGGGGTGAAAAACTGTTTTTT
TRBJ2-7,NA,TRBD2,TRBV7-8,CASSLGAGDEQYF,TGTGCCAGCAGCTTAGGAGCGGGAGACGAGCAGTACTTC
TRBJ1-1,NA,NA,TRBV19,CASSTLRANTEAFF,TGTGCCAGTAGCACCCTGCGAGCTAACACTGAAGCTTTCTTT
TRBJ2-7,NA,TRBD1,TRBV24-1,CATSDPGQGGYEQYF,TGTGCCACCAGTGATCCGGGACAGGGCGGATACGAGCAGTACTTC
TRBJ2-1,NA,NA,TRBV5-5,CASSSYNRDYNEQFF,TGTGCCAGCAGCTCATACAACCGGGACTACAATGAGCAGTTCTTC
TRBJ1-2,NA,NA,TRBV2,CASSENFNVYGGYTF,TGTGCCAGCAGTGAAAACTTTAACGTTTACGGTGGCTACACCTTC
TRBJ1-6,few,NA,TRBV4-2,CASSQDKEGSPLHF,TGTGCCAGCAGCCAAGATAAGGAGGGCTCACCCCTCCACTTT
TRBJ1-1,NA,TRBD1,TRBV7-9,CASGGQAPEAFF,TGTGCCAGCGGTGGACAGGCTCCTGAAGCTTTCTTT
TRBJ2-1,NA,TRBD2,TRBV29-1,CSVEMLAGANEQFF,TGCAGCGTTGAAATGCTAGCGGGAGCCAATGAGCAGTTCTTC
TRBJ2-3,NA,TRBD2,TRBV3-1/TRBV3-2,CASSQVLAGPPDTQYF,TGTGCCAGCAGCCAAGTACTAGCGGGACCCCCGGATACGCAGTATTTT
TRBJ1-3,NA,NA,TRBV5-1,CASSSAMVAGNTIYF,TGCGCCAGCAGCTCCGCTATGGTAGCTGGAAACACCATATATTTT
TRBJ1-1,NA,TRBD1,TRBV11-1,CASSIRQGDEAFF,TGTGCCAGCAGCATACGACAGGGGGATGAAGCTTTCTTT
TRBJ2-7,NA,NA,TRBV5-4,CASSLQDKSSYEQYF,TGTGCCAGCAGCCTACAGGACAAGAGCTCCTACGAGCAGTACTTC
TRBJ2-7,NA,TRBD1,TRBV7-9,CASSSDPGQGIYEQYF,TGTGCCAGCAGCTCCGATCCGGGACAGGGTATCTACGAGCAGTACTTC
TRBJ2-7,NA,TRBD1,TRBV28,CASSYPADRDEQYF,TGTGCCAGCAGTTACCCAGCCGACAGGGACGAGCAGTACTTC
TRBJ2-3,NA,TRBD2,TRBV7-8,CASTTAGGGADTQYF,TGTGCCAGCACCACGGCGGGGGGAGGGGCAGATACGCAGTATTTT
TRBJ2-5,NA,TRBD2,TRBV30,CAWSVPAGRVETQYF,TGTGCCTGGAGTGTACCGGCCGGGAGGGTGGAGACCCAGTACTTC
TRBJ1-1,NA,NA,TRBV24-1,CATSPGRSQVNTEAFF,TGTGCCACCAGCCCGGGGAGGTCTCAGGTGAACACTGAAGCTTTCTTT
TRBJ1-2,NA,TRBD1,TRBV29-1,CSVEAWDRARYGYTF,TGCAGCGTTGAAGCCTGGGACAGGGCACGCTATGGCTACACCTTC
TRBJ2-5,NA,NA,TRBV7-8,CASSPPGEETQYF,TGTGCCAGCAGCCCTCCAGGGGAAGAGACCCAGTACTTC
TRBJ1-3,NA,NA,TRBV5-4,CASSLGGGSGNTIYF,TGTGCCAGCAGCTTGGGAGGAGGGTCTGGAAACACCATATATTTT
TRBJ2-5,NA,TRBD2,TRBV7-8,CASSSLGLAGTQETQYF,TGTGCCAGCAGCTCATTGGGGCTAGCGGGGACACAAGAGACCCAGTACTTC
TRBJ1-5,NA,TRBD1,TRBV19,CASSRGTGEQPQHF,TGTGCCAGTAGTAGGGGGACAGGGGAACAGCCCCAGCATTTT
TRBJ2-1,NA,NA,TRBV7-9,CASSLGGREMVAEFF,TGTGCCAGCAGCTTAGGAGGTAGGGAAATGGTAGCGGAGTTCTTC
TRBJ1-6,once,TRBD1,TRBV27,CASKPGQGTYNSPLHF,TGTGCCAGCAAGCCGGGACAGGGGACCTATAATTCACCCCTCCACTTT
TRBJ1-1,NA,TRBD1,TRBV27,CASSLTGGTEAFF,TGTGCCAGCAGCTTGACAGGGGGCACTGAAGCTTTCTTT
TRBJ1-1,NA,NA,TRBV28,CASSRSRDKAFF,TGTGCCAGCAGTCGGAGCCGGGACAAAGCTTTCTTT
TRBJ1-5,NA,NA,TRBV12-2,CASRLTGGYSNQPQHF,TGTGCAAGTCGCTTGACAGGGGGCTATAGCAATCAGCCCCAGCATTTT
TRBJ1-1,NA,NA,TRBV12-3/TRBV12-4,CASSFGGDPEAFF,TGTGCCAGCAGTTTTGGGGGGGACCCTGAAGCTTTCTTT
TRBJ2-1,NA,NA,TRBV11-2,CASSTDQYNEQFF,TGTGCCAGCAGCACAGACCAATACAATGAGCAGTTCTTC
TRBJ2-7,NA,TRBD1,TRBV11-2,CASSPGGQKGYEQYF,TGTGCCAGCAGCCCTGGGGGACAGAAGGGGTACGAGCAGTACTTC